These T cell receptor beta chains were read from a single sample in a study of shared clonotypes between healthy human individuals. The protocol was immunoSEQ multiplex PCR, while the TCRdb copy is restricted to in-frame clones and leaves out a portion. Altogether 1,400,000 or so clones are present, 98% being singletons, with the ten largest covering about 0.35%. Sequenced sample: naive CD4+ T cells sorted from blood. Every receptor here comes from a man aged 25 to 40 in good health. Both conserved end residues are trimmed from each CDR3. Fields, in order: V gene, CDR3 protein.

v_call: TRBV5-1; cdr3_aa: ASSLVAASTDTQY
v_call: TRBV18; cdr3_aa: ASSPTDTNQPQH
v_call: TRBV2; cdr3_aa: ATSPSGLAKNIQY
v_call: TRBV7-8; cdr3_aa: ASSQRTSGSSYNEQF
v_call: TRBV27; cdr3_aa: ASKREGRYEQY
v_call: TRBV19; cdr3_aa: ASISSGTGYNEQF
v_call: TRBV20-1; cdr3_aa: SAIVYNEQF
v_call: TRBV11-2; cdr3_aa: ASSPGQVESQPQH
v_call: TRBV10-3; cdr3_aa: AISESSMQPQH
v_call: TRBV27; cdr3_aa: ASNPGTSATYEQY
v_call: TRBV7-9; cdr3_aa: ASSLASAFYEQY
v_call: TRBV2; cdr3_aa: ASSPTSGTFTDTQY
v_call: TRBV29-1; cdr3_aa: SVAQGTDTQY
v_call: TRBV14; cdr3_aa: ASSPRDREGTQY
v_call: TRBV14; cdr3_aa: ASSQEMGHTEAF
v_call: TRBV6-1; cdr3_aa: ASSVEQGYEQY
v_call: TRBV7-9; cdr3_aa: ASSSRDQHNEQF
v_call: TRBV7-2; cdr3_aa: ASSLLGGFSYNEQF
v_call: TRBV2; cdr3_aa: ASSPVLAGELF
v_call: TRBV20-1; cdr3_aa: SASTPDGYT
v_call: TRBV5-8; cdr3_aa: ASSHDTGGNQPQH
v_call: TRBV7-6; cdr3_aa: ASSSNPGLAGGVTGELF
v_call: TRBV7-9; cdr3_aa: ASSLGGWETQY
v_call: TRBV27; cdr3_aa: ASRGSLDGQPQH
v_call: TRBV30; cdr3_aa: ACTAGGQETQY
v_call: TRBV7-9; cdr3_aa: ASSLPRDRSQETQY
v_call: TRBV19; cdr3_aa: ASSIAQGGSYEQY
v_call: TRBV9; cdr3_aa: ASSLMGGITYNEQF
v_call: TRBV19; cdr3_aa: ASSTGLAGVGTGELF
v_call: TRBV7-9; cdr3_aa: ASSSNLNTEAF
v_call: TRBV10-2; cdr3_aa: ASRSTGTYEQY
v_call: TRBV7-2; cdr3_aa: ASSPGLAGAGELF
v_call: TRBV18; cdr3_aa: ASSPTGIEQY
v_call: TRBV19; cdr3_aa: ASSVYINTGELF
v_call: TRBV4-3; cdr3_aa: ASSQVRGQTEAF
v_call: TRBV10-3; cdr3_aa: AISESGQGDQPQH
v_call: TRBV6-5; cdr3_aa: ASSSSGSNFYEQY
v_call: TRBV10-3; cdr3_aa: AISGTGQGNTEAF
v_call: TRBV7-2; cdr3_aa: ASSLDRALYEQY
v_call: TRBV9; cdr3_aa: ASSAGLAGSTDTQY
v_call: TRBV11-3; cdr3_aa: ASSFQGRDTDTQY
v_call: TRBV25-1; cdr3_aa: ASSGGDSFLLGYT
v_call: TRBV18; cdr3_aa: ASSPTEKLGIEQF
v_call: TRBV5-4; cdr3_aa: ASSLARGHEQY
v_call: TRBV6-5; cdr3_aa: ASSHSGSPFNEQF
v_call: TRBV4-3; cdr3_aa: ASSQDLWGREQY
v_call: TRBV5-1; cdr3_aa: ASSFNPSGRPSNEQF
v_call: TRBV6-6; cdr3_aa: ASSSEWTPYEQY
v_call: TRBV5-1; cdr3_aa: ASSFASSGSGDTQY
v_call: TRBV5-4; cdr3_aa: ASSFPGQGSYEQY
v_call: TRBV19; cdr3_aa: ASSINPVYTIY
v_call: TRBV6-1; cdr3_aa: ASTHPPSNYGYT
v_call: TRBV5-6; cdr3_aa: ASSLGDYRNTGELF
v_call: TRBV28; cdr3_aa: ASSQGGSNQPQH
v_call: TRBV27; cdr3_aa: ASSLSRGDGYGYT
v_call: TRBV6-6; cdr3_aa: ASMGRINEKLF
v_call: TRBV5-4; cdr3_aa: ASSLWRQGAETQY
v_call: TRBV5-1; cdr3_aa: ASGQDNSYEQY
v_call: TRBV9; cdr3_aa: ASSVVGTGTSTDTQY
v_call: TRBV30; cdr3_aa: AWSVSRAYEQY